The source of this T cell receptor (beta chain) is a study of blood T cell repertoires in COVID-19. Looking at the study overall: The United States, Italy and Spain provided the acute and convalescent COVID-19 samples. PBMCs, B-cell-depleted T cells, or T cells were the source of the cDNA or gDNA that made up the material.

Authors' processing steps: Amplified reference gene primers provided the basis for estimating nucleated cell counts. The repertoire was sequenced with immunoSEQ multiplex PCR; TCRdb's copy has only in-frame clones and lacks some. V and J calls and clone size are as listed in that table; D and trimming were resolved from the DNA. The sample consists of about 300,000 clones, about 83% of them appearing once. After removal of 3 bases from V and 4 bases from J, the junction contained 7 bases not matched to a gene. The CDR3 length is 15 residues. Germline-derived CDR1 and CDR2 are GTSNPN and SVGIG (reference sequence).

The sample taken for sequencing was peripheral blood. This TCR came from a woman aged 50 to 60 who had recovered from COVID-19. The chain couples TRBV30 to TRBJ2-2, with 8 bases matching TRBD2. CDR3 in DNA: TGTGCCTGGAGCGAGGCGGGGGGTGGCACCGGGGAGCTGTTTTTT. It translates to CAWSEAGGGTGELFF.